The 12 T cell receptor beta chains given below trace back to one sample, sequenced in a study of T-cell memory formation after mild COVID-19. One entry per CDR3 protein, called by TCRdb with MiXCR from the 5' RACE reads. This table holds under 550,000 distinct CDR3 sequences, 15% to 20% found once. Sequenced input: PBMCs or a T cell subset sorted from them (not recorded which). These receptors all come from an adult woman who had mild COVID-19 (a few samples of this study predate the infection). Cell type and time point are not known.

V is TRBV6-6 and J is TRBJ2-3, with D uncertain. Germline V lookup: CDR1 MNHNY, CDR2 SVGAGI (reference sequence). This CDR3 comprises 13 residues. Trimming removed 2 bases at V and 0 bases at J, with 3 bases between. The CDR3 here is CASSYDSTDTQYF. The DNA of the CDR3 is TGTGCCAGCAGTTACGACAGCACAGATACGCAGTATTTT.

This chain's CDR3 is CASSQEGGYSGYTF. DNA for the CDR3: TGCGCCAGCAGCCAAGAGGGGGGGTATAGTGGCTACACCTTC. The gene calls are TRBV4-1 and TRBJ1-2; a weak D match, TRBD1 (5 bases). V lost 0 bases and J lost 7, with 12 bases in between. CDR1 is MGHRA and CDR2 is YSYEKL in the germline V gene. CDR3 size: 14 residues.

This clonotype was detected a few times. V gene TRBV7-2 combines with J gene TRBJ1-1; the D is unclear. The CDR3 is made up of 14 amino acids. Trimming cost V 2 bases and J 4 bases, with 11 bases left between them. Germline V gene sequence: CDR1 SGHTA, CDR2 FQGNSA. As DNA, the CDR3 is TGTGCCAGCAGCTTATTCCCTCTCGGCACTGAAGCTTTCTTT. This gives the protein CASSLFPLGTEAFF.

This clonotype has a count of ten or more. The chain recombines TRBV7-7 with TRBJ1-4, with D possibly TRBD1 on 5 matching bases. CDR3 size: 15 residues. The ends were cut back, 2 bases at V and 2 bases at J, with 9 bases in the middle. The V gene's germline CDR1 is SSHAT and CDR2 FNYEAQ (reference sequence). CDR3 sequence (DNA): TGTGCCAGCAGCTTACTTCGGGGGACTAATGAAAAACTGTTTTTT. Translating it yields CASSLLRGTNEKLFF.

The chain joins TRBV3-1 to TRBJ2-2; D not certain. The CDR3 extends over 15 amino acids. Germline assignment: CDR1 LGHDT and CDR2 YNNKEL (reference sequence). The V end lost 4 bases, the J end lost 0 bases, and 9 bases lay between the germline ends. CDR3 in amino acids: CASSRRVTNTGELFF. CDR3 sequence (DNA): TGTGCCAGCAGCCGACGGGTCACGAACACCGGGGAGCTGTTTTTT.

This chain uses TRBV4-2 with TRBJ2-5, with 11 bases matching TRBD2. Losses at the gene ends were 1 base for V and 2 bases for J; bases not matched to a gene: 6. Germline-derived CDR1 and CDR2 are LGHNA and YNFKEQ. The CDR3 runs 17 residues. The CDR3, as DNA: TGTGCCAGCAGCCAAGTTTGGGGACTAGCGGAACAAGAGACCCAGTACTTC. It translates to CASSQVWGLAEQETQYF.

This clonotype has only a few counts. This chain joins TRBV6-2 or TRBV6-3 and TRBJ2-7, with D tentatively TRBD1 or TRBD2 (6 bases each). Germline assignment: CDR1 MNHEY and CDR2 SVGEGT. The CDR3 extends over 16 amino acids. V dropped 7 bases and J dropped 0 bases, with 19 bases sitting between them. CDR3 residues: CASMGGRSKGSYEQYF. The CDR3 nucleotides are TGTGCCAGCATGGGGGGCCGGAGCAAGGGCTCCTACGAGCAGTACTTC.

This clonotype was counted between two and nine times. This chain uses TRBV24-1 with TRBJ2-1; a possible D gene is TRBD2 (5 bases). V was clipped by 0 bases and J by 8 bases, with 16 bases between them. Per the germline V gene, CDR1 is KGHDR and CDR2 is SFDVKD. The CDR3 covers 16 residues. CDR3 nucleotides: TGTGCCACCAGTGATTTGCCTAGCCTAAGTCTCGATGAGCAGTTCTTC. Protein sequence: CATSDLPSLSLDEQFF.

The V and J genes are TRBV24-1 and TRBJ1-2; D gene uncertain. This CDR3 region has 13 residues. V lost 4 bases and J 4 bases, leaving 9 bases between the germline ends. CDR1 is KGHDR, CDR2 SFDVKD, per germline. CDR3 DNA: TGTGCCACCAGTGAACGACCCTTCTATGGCTACACCTTC. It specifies CATSERPFYGYTF.

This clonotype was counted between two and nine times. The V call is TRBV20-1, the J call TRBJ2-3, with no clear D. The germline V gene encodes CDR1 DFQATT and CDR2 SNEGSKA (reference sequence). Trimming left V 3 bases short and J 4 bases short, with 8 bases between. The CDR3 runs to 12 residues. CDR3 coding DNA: TGCAGTGCTAGGTCGGCGGCAGATACGCAGTATTTT. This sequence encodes CSARSAADTQYF.

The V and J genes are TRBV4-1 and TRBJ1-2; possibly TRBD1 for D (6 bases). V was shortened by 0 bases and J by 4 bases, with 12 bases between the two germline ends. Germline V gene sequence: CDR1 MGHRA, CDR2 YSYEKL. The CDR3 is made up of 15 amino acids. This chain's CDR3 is CASSQEFRTVYGYTF. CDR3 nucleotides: TGCGCCAGCAGCCAAGAATTCAGGACAGTCTATGGCTACACCTTC.

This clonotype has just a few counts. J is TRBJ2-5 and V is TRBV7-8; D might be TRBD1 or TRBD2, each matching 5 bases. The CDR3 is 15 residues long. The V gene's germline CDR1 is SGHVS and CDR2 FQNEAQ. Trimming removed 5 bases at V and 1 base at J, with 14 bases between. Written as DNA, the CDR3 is TGTGCCAGCAGCCTACCCGGGACGCCCCAAGAGACCCAGTACTTC. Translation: CASSLPGTPQETQYF.